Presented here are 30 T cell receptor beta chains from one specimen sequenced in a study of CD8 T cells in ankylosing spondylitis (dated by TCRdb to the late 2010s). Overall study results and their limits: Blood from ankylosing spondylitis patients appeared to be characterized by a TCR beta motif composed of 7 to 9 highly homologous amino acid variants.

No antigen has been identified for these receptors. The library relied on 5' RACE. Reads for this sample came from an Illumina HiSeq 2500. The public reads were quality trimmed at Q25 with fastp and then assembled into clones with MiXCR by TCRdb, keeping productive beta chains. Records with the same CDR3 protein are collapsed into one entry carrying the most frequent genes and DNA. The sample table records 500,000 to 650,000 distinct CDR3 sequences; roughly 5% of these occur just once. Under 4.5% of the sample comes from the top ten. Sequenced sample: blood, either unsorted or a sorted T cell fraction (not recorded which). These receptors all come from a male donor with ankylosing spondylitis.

The CDR3 DNA reads TGTGCCAGCAGACGACAATTCCTCTCCTACGAGCAGTACTTC. The encoded protein is CASRRQFLSYEQYF. The chain has TRBV6-1 and TRBJ2-7; D uncertain. Germline V lookup: CDR1 MNHNS, CDR2 SASEGT. The CDR3 sequence is 14 residues long. V gave up 6 bases and J gave up 0 bases, with 12 bases separating them.

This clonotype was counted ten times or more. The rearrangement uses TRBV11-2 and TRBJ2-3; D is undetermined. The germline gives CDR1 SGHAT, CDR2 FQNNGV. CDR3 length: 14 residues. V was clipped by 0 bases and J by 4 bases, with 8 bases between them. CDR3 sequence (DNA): TGTGCCAGCAGCTTAGACGATTTCTCAGATACGCAGTATTTT. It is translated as CASSLDDFSDTQYF.

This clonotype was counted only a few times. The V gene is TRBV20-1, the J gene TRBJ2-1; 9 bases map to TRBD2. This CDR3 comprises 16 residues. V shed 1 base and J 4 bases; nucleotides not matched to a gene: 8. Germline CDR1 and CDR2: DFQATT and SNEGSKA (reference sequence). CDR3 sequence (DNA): TGCAGTGCTAGAGTAGCGGGGGCCGGCCTTTACAATGAGCAGTTCTTC. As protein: CSARVAGAGLYNEQFF.

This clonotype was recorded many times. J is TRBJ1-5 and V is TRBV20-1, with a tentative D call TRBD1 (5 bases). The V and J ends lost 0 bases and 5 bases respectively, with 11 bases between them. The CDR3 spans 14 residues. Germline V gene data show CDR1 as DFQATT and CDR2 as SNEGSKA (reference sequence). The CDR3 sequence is CSARESGGDQPQHF. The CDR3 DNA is TGCAGTGCTAGAGAAAGCGGAGGGGATCAGCCCCAGCATTTT.

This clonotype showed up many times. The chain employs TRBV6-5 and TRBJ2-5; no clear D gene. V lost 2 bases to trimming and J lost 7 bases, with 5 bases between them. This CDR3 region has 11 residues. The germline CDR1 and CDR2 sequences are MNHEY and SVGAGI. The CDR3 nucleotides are TGTGCCAGCAGTTACAAGGGGACCCAGTACTTC. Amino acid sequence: CASSYKGTQYF.

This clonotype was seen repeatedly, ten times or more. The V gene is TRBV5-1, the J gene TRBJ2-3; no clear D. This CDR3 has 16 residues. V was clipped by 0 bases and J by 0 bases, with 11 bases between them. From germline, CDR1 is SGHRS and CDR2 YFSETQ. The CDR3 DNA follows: TGCGCCAGCAGCTTGGAAGGCGTCTCTAGCACAGATACGCAGTATTTT. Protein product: CASSLEGVSSTDTQYF.

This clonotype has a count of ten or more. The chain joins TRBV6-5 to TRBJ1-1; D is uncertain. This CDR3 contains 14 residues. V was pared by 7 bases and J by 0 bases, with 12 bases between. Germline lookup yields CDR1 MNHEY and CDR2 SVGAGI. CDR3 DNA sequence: TGTGCCAGCACTTCCCATGGGGTGAACACTGAAGCTTTCTTT. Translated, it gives CASTSHGVNTEAFF.

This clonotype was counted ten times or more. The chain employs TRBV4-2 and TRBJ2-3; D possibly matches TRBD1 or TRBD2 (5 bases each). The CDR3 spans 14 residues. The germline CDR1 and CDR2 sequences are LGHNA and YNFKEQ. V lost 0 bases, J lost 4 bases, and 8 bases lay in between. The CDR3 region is CASSQDRGADTQYF. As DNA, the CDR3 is TGTGCCAGCAGCCAAGATCGGGGCGCAGATACGCAGTATTTT.

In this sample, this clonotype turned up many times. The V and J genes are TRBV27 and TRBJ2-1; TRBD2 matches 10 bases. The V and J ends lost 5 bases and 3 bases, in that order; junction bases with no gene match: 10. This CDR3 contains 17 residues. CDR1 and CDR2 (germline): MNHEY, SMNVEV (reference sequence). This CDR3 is CASSRKASSGSYNEQFF. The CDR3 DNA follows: TGTGCCAGCAGTCGGAAAGCTTCTAGCGGGAGCTACAATGAGCAGTTCTTC.

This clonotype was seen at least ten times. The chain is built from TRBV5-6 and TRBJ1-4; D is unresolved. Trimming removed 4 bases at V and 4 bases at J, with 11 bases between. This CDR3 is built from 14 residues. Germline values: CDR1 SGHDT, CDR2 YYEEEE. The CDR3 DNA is TGTGCCAGCAGCCTCGGACGGTTTAATGAAAAACTGTTTTTT. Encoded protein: CASSLGRFNEKLFF.

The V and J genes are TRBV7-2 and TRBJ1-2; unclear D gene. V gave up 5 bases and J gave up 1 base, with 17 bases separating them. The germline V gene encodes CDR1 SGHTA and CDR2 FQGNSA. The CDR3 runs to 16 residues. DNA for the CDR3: TGTGCCAGCAGCACCCAACCGAGGGCACTTAACTATGGCTACACCTTC. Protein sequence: CASSTQPRALNYGYTF.

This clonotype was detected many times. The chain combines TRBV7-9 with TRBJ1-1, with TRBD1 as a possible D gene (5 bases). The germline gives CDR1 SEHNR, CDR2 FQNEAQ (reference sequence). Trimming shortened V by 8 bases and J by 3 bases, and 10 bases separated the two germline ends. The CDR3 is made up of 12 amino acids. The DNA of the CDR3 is TGTGCCAGCTCCTGGGGGGACACTGAAGCTTTCTTT. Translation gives CASSWGDTEAFF.

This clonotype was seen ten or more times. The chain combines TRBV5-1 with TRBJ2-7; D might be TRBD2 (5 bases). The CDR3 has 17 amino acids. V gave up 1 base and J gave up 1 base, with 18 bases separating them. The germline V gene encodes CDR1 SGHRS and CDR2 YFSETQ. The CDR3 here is CASSLPDGGGESYEQYF. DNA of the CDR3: TGCGCCAGCAGCTTGCCGGACGGAGGAGGAGAATCCTACGAGCAGTACTTC.

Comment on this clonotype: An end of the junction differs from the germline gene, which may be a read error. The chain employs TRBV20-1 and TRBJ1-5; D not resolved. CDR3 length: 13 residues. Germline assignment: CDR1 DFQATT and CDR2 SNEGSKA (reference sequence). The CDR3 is CSATASRGKPQHF. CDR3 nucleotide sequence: TGCAGCGCTACCGCATCGCGCGGGAAGCCCCAGCATTTT.

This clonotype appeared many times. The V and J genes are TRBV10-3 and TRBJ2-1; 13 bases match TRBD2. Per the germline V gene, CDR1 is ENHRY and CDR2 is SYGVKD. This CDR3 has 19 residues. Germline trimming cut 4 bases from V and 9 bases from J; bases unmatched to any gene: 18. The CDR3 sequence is CAISGLDRGTSGALGEQFF. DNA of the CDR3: TGTGCCATCAGTGGTCTGGACAGGGGGACTAGCGGGGCCTTAGGTGAGCAGTTCTTC.

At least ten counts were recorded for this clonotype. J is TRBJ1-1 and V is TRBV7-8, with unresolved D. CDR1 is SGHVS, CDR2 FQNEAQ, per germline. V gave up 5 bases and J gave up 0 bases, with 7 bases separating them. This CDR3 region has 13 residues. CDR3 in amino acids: CASSDQMNTEAFF. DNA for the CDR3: TGTGCCAGCAGCGACCAGATGAACACTGAAGCTTTCTTT.

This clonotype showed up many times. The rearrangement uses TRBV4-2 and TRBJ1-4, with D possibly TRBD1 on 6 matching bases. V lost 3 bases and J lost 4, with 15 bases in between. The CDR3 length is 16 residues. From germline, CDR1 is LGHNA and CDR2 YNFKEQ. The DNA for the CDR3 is TGTGCCAGCAGCCAGGATAATCAGGGGTTTAATGAAAAACTGTTTTTT. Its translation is CASSQDNQGFNEKLFF.

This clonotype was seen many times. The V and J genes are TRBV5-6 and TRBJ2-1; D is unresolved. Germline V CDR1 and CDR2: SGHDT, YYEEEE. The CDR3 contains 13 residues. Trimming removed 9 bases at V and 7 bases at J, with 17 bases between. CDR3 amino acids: CATHELGWNEQFF. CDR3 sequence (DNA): TGTGCCACCCACGAGCTGGGGTGGAATGAGCAGTTCTTC. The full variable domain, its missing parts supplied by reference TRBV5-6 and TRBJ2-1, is DAGVTQSPTHLIKTRGQQVTLRCSPKSGHDTVSWYQQALGQGPQFIFQYYEEEERQRGNFPDRFSGHQFPNYSSELNVNALLLGDSALYLCATHELGWNEQFFGPGTRLTVL.

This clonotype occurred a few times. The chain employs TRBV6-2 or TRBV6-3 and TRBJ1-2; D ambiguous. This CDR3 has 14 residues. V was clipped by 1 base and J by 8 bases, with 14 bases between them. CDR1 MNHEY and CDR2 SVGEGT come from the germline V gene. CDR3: CASSYYSSLGGYTF. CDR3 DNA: TGTGCCAGCAGTTACTACAGCAGCCTGGGGGGCTACACCTTC.

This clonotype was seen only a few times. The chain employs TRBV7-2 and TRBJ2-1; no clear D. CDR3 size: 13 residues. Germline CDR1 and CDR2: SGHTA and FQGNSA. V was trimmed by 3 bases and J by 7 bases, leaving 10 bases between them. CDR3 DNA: TGTGCCAGCAGCTTGAGTCCCGCGAATGAGCAGTTCTTC. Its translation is CASSLSPANEQFF.

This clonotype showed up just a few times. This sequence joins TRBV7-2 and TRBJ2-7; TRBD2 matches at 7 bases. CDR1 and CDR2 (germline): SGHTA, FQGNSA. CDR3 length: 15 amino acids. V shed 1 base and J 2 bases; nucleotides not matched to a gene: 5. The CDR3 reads CASSLGLAAAYEQYF. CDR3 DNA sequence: TGTGCCAGCAGCTTAGGGCTAGCGGCCGCCTACGAGCAGTACTTC.

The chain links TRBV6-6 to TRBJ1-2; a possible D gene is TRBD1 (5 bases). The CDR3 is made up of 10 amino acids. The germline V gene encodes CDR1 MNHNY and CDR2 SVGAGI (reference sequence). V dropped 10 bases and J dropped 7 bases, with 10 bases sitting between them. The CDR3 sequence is CATSGGGYTF. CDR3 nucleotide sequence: TGTGCCACCTCGGGGGGTGGCTACACCTTC.

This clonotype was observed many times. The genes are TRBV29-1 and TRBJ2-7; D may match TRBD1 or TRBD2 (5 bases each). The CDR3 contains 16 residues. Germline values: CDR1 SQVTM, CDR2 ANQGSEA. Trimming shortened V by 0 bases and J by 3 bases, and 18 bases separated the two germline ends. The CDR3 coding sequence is TGCAGCGTTGAAGATTGGGAGCAGGGAAAGGACTACGAGCAGTACTTC. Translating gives CSVEDWEQGKDYEQYF.

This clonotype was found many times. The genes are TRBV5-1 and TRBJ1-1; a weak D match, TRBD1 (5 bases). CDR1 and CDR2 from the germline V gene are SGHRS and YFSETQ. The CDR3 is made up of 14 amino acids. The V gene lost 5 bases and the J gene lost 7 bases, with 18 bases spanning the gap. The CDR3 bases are TGCGCCAGCAGTCACCGGGACGCTCCACGTGAAGCTTTCTTT. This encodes CASSHRDAPREAFF.

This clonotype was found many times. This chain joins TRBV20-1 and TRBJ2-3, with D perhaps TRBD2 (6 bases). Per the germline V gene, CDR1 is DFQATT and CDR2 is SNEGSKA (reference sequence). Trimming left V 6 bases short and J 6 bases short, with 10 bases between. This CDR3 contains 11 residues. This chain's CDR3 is CSARAGDTQYF. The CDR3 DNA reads TGCAGTGCGAGGGCGGGGGATACGCAGTATTTT.

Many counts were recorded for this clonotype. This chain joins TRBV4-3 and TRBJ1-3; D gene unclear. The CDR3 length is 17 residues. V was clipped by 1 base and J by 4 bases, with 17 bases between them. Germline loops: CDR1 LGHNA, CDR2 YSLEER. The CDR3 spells CASSQGYGNRAGNTIYF. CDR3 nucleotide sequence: TGCGCCAGCAGCCAAGGATATGGAAACAGAGCAGGAAACACCATATATTTT.

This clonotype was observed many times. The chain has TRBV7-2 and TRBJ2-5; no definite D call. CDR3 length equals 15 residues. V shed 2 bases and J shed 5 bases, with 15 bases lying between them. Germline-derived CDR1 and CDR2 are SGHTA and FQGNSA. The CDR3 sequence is CASSLRGFPGETQYF. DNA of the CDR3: TGTGCCAGCAGCTTACGAGGTTTCCCCGGGGAGACCCAGTACTTC.

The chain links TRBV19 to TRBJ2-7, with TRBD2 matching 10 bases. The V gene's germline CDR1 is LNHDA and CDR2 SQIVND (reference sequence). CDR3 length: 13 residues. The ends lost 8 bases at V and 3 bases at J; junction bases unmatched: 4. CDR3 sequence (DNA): TGTGCCAGTCGCCTAGCGGGAGACTACGAGCAGTACTTC. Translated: CASRLAGDYEQYF.

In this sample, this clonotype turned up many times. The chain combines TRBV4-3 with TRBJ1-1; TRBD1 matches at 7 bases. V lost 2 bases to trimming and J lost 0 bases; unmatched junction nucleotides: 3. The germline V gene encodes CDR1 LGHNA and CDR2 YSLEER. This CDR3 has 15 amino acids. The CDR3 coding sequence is TGCGCCAGCAGCCAAACCGACAGGGTGAACACTGAAGCTTTCTTT. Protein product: CASSQTDRVNTEAFF.

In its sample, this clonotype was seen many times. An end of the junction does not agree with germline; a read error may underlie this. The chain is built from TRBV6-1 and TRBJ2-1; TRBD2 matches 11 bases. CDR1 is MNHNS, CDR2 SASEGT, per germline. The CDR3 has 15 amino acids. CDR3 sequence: CASNELAGVRNEQFF. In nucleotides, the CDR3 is TGTGCCAGCAATGAACTAGCGGGAGTAAGGAATGAGCAGTTCTTC.